These 9 T cell receptor beta chains came from one sample sequenced in a study of blood T cell repertoires in COVID-19. Measured with immunoSEQ multiplex PCR; TCRdb has only the in-frame clones, and not every one. Of 200,000 or so clones in the sample, roughly 75% were seen once. Sequenced sample: peripheral blood. These receptors were taken from a woman aged 70-85 years with acute or convalescent COVID-19.

This rearrangement joins TRBV5-6 to TRBJ2-1, with TRBD2 matching 7 bases. J gave up 4 bases and V 2 bases, and 6 bases lay outside the gene matches. The CDR3 length is 15 residues. Germline V gene data show CDR1 as SGHDT and CDR2 as YYEEEE. This chain's CDR3 is CASSLPLAAYNEQFF. For the CDR3, the DNA is TGTGCCAGCAGCTTACCCCTAGCGGCGTACAATGAGCAGTTCTTC.

There are a few counts of this clone. This chain joins TRBV27 and TRBJ1-1; 11 bases line up with TRBD1. The CDR3 runs to 15 residues. The V and J ends lost 5 bases and 2 bases, in that order; junction bases with no gene match: 4. From germline, CDR1 is MNHEY and CDR2 SMNVEV (reference sequence). In DNA, the CDR3 is TGTGCCAGCAGTGAGGACAGGGGGCCCAACACTGAAGCTTTCTTT. Translation: CASSEDRGPNTEAFF.

The chain recombines TRBV5-4 with TRBJ1-3, with 9 bases identical to TRBD1. Germline V gene data show CDR1 as SGHNT and CDR2 as YYREEE (reference sequence). The junction had 3 bases not matched to a gene; V was cut back by 2 bases and J by 3 bases. The length of the CDR3 is 15 residues. The CDR3 sequence is CASSLQGARGNTIYF. The CDR3 bases are TGTGCCAGCAGCTTACAGGGGGCGCGTGGAAACACCATATATTTT.

A single count supports this clone. The rearrangement joins TRBV3-1 (or the pseudogene TRBV3-2) to TRBJ2-1, with D possibly TRBD2 on 5 matching bases. CDR3 length: 12 residues. Trimming shortened V by 8 bases and J by 5 bases, and 10 bases separated the two germline ends. Germline V gene lookup returns CDR1 LGHDT and CDR2 YNNKEL (reference sequence). CDR3 sequence: CASRDANNEQFF. CDR3 DNA sequence: TGTGCCAGCCGGGATGCTAACAATGAGCAGTTCTTC.

The chain recombines TRBV5-1 with TRBJ1-3; TRBD1 matches at 7 bases. With 4 bases clipped from V and 0 bases from J, the junction kept 7 bases outside the gene matches. This CDR3 has 16 residues. Looked up from germline, CDR1 is SGHRS and CDR2 is YFSETQ. The CDR3 loop is CASSVQGTDSGNTIYF. DNA for the CDR3: TGCGCCAGCAGCGTACAGGGGACCGACTCTGGAAACACCATATATTTT. The full variable domain, rest sourced from reference TRBV5-1 and TRBJ1-3, is KAGVTQTPRYLIKTRGQQVTLSCSPISGHRSVSWYQQTPGQGLQFLFEYFSETQRNKGNFPGRFSGRQFSNSRSEMNVSTLELGDSALYLCASSVQGTDSGNTIYFGEGSWLTVV.

This clone was seen only a few times. For the CDR3, the DNA is TGTGCCAGCAGCTTAGGTTGGGGGGAAGGTGAAAAACTGTTTTTT. The encoded protein is CASSLGWGEGEKLFF. V is TRBV7-2 and J is TRBJ1-4; possibly TRBD1 for D (5 bases). This CDR3 comprises 15 residues. CDR1 is SGHTA and CDR2 is FQGNSA in the germline V gene. V dropped 1 base and J dropped 7 bases, with 13 bases sitting between them.

The J gene is TRBJ2-1, the V gene TRBV19; 10 bases are a match to TRBD2. Germline V gene sequence: CDR1 LNHDA, CDR2 SQIVND (reference sequence). CDR3 length: 14 residues. With V trimmed by 7 bases and J by 6 bases, 6 bases remained unmatched. The CDR3 loop reads CASTSGRVSNEQFF. Written as DNA, the CDR3 is TGTGCCAGTACGAGCGGGAGGGTTAGCAATGAGCAGTTCTTC.

This chain joins TRBV6-5 and TRBJ2-4, with D perhaps matching TRBD1 (5 bases). The V gene's germline CDR1 is MNHEY and CDR2 SVGAGI. V was cut by 8 bases and J by 1 base, with 12 bases left in between. The CDR3 consists of 14 residues. The CDR3 sequence: CASGQGRAKNIQYF. In DNA form, the CDR3 reads TGTGCCAGCGGGCAGGGAAGGGCCAAAAACATTCAGTACTTC.

The CDR3: CASTQSRLAGGPGELFF. The CDR3 DNA sequence: TGTGCCAGCACCCAATCTAGACTAGCGGGAGGCCCCGGGGAGCTGTTTTTT. The chain uses TRBV5-4 and TRBJ2-2; 13 bases are a match to TRBD2. The CDR3 runs to 17 residues. Germline CDR1 SGHNT, CDR2 YYREEE (reference sequence). Trimming took 6 bases from V and 6 from J; bases not matched to a gene: 11.